This passage covers 31 T cell receptor beta chains from one sample sequenced in a study of T cells in tuberculosis. Sequencing used immunoSEQ multiplex PCR; TCRdb keeps in-frame clones, though not all of them. This table holds tens of thousands of clones, over 90% found once. The sequencing sample was made of PBMCs. The receptor source for this set is a donor between 10 and 29 years old with latent tuberculosis or without tuberculosis infection.

The chain couples TRBV4-1 to TRBJ1-2; 8 nucleotides line up with TRBD1. V was clipped by 1 base and J by 2 bases; unmatched bases: 0. CDR3 length: 14 residues. CDR1 MGHRA and CDR2 YSYEKL come from the germline V gene. Written as DNA, the CDR3 is TGCGCCAGCAGCCAAGGGACAGGGAACTATGGCTACACCTTC. This sequence encodes CASSQGTGNYGYTF.

The table lists this clone with a count of one. The J gene is TRBJ1-1, the V gene TRBV5-4; no clear D. This CDR3 contains 13 residues. Germline loops: CDR1 SGHNT, CDR2 YYREEE (reference sequence). V was shortened by 4 bases and J by 1 base, with 8 bases between the two germline ends. The CDR3 loop is CASSVTTNTEAFF. The CDR3 nucleotides are TGTGCCAGCAGCGTAACAACGAACACTGAAGCTTTCTTT.

This chain connects TRBV27 to TRBJ1-1; a possible D gene is TRBD1 (5 bases). With 6 bases removed from V and 8 bases from J, the gap between germline ends came to 22 bases. CDR3 length: 15 residues. From germline, CDR1 is MNHEY and CDR2 SMNVEV (reference sequence). In DNA form, the CDR3 reads TGTGCCAGCAGACCCTTGACAGAGGACCTTCCGGAAGCTTTCTTT. Its protein is CASRPLTEDLPEAFF.

The J gene is TRBJ1-5, the V gene TRBV19; D is perhaps TRBD1 (6 bases). The germline gives CDR1 LNHDA, CDR2 SQIVND (reference sequence). V lost 9 bases and J 1 base, leaving 13 bases between the germline ends. The CDR3 totals 14 residues. This chain's CDR3 is CASQDRPSNQPQHF. Written as DNA, the CDR3 is TGTGCCAGCCAGGACAGACCAAGCAATCAGCCCCAGCATTTT.

The rearrangement joins TRBV14 to TRBJ1-1; D remains unclear. The CDR3 runs to 15 residues. With 3 bases removed from V and 0 bases from J, the gap between germline ends came to 11 bases. The germline gives CDR1 SGHDN, CDR2 FVKESK. The CDR3 loop reads CASSQYSLLNTEAFF. The CDR3 coding sequence is TGTGCCAGCAGCCAGTACAGCTTGCTGAACACTGAAGCTTTCTTT.

The chain carries TRBV4-3 and TRBJ2-1, with D possibly matching TRBD2 (6 bases). V lost 1 base and J 3 bases, leaving 10 bases between the germline ends. Germline V gene lookup returns CDR1 LGHNA and CDR2 YSLEER. The CDR3 has 15 amino acids. The DNA of the CDR3 is TGCGCCAGCAGCCAAGGACTAGACAGCTACAATGAGCAGTTCTTC. This codes for CASSQGLDSYNEQFF.

The chain employs TRBV6-4 and TRBJ2-3; 12 bases match TRBD2. Trimming removed 5 bases from V and 3 bases from J; junction bases left unmatched: 3. CDR1 MRHNA and CDR2 SNTAGT come from the germline V gene. There are 15 residues in the CDR3. The CDR3 bases are TGTGCCAGCAGTCAGCTAGCGGGGGGGACAGATACGCAGTATTTT. Amino acids: CASSQLAGGTDTQYF.

The chain uses TRBV7-2 and TRBJ1-2; D is unresolved. V shed 4 bases and J shed 13 bases, with 16 bases lying between them. The CDR3 spans 12 residues. Per the germline V gene, CDR1 is SGHTA and CDR2 is FQGNSA. The CDR3 protein is CASSSTRTESTF. In DNA, the CDR3 is TGTGCCAGCAGCTCCACTAGGACTGAAAGCACCTTC.

The rearrangement uses TRBV7-3 and TRBJ2-1; TRBD1 matches 8 bases. J gave up 8 bases and V 2 bases, and 8 bases lay outside the gene matches. CDR1 SGHTA and CDR2 FQGTGA come from the germline V gene. This CDR3 region has 15 residues. CDR3 sequence (DNA): TGTGCCAGCAGCTTAGGGGGACAGGCTTCCCATGAGCAGTTCTTC. This translates into CASSLGGQASHEQFF.

The chain uses TRBV2 and TRBJ1-5; D unclear. The length of the CDR3 is 13 residues. V lost 4 bases and J 3 bases, leaving 7 bases between the germline ends. CDR1 and CDR2 from the germline V gene are SNHLY and FYNNEI. CDR3 sequence (DNA): TGTGCCAGCAGTGGAGGTCCCAATCAGCCCCAGCATTTT. This translates into CASSGGPNQPQHF.

J is TRBJ1-1 and V is TRBV11-2; D remains unclear. The CDR3 sequence is 13 residues long. Trimming cost V 0 bases and J 5 bases, with 7 bases left between them. The germline V gene encodes CDR1 SGHAT and CDR2 FQNNGV. The CDR3: CASSLDRTTEAFF. The CDR3 DNA sequence: TGTGCCAGCAGCTTAGACAGGACTACTGAAGCTTTCTTT.

This chain links TRBV19 with TRBJ1-4, with D unclear. CDR1 LNHDA and CDR2 SQIVND come from the germline V gene (reference sequence). V was trimmed by 2 bases and J by 2 bases, leaving 6 bases between them. This CDR3 comprises 14 residues. CDR3 region: CASSISGTNEKLFF. The CDR3 DNA reads as TGTGCCAGTAGTATATCAGGCACTAATGAAAAACTGTTTTTT.

This clone occurred once. This chain uses TRBV14 with TRBJ2-7; D gene unclear. V was cut by 6 bases and J by 2 bases, with 20 bases left in between. CDR3 size: 16 residues. Germline V lookup: CDR1 SGHDN, CDR2 FVKESK. Written as DNA, the CDR3 is TGTGCCAGCAGAAACTCTACAGCTACATTAGCCTACGAGCAGTACTTC. Protein product: CASRNSTATLAYEQYF.

The chain employs TRBV7-8 and TRBJ1-2, with D unclear. CDR3 size: 16 residues. V shed 1 base and J shed 0 bases, with 12 bases lying between them. Germline lookup yields CDR1 SGHVS and CDR2 FQNEAQ. The CDR3 DNA reads TGTGCCAGCAGCTTAGTTCTGTTGGGAGCTAACTATGGCTACACCTTC. Translating gives CASSLVLLGANYGYTF.

V usage is TRBV7-2 and J usage is TRBJ2-7, with 8 bases lining up with TRBD1. Trimming removed 3 bases from V and 3 bases from J; junction bases left unmatched: 4. The germline gives CDR1 SGHTA, CDR2 FQGNSA. The CDR3 runs to 14 residues. CDR3 in amino acids: CASSFPDRDYEQYF. CDR3 sequence (DNA): TGTGCCAGCAGCTTCCCGGACAGGGACTACGAGCAGTACTTC.

In its sample, this clone was seen a few times. This sequence joins TRBV27 and TRBJ2-1; D call uncertain. Per the germline V gene, CDR1 is MNHEY and CDR2 is SMNVEV (reference sequence). V lost 7 bases and J lost 5, with 12 bases in between. The CDR3 runs to 13 residues. The CDR3 nucleotides are TGTGCCAGCACTCAATTACAGCACAATGAGCAGTTCTTC. Protein sequence: CASTQLQHNEQFF.

The chain recombines TRBV5-4 with TRBJ2-7, with 11 bases lining up with TRBD1. The CDR3 runs 15 residues. CDR1 is SGHNT, CDR2 YYREEE, per germline (reference sequence). Losses at the gene ends were 0 bases for V and 4 bases for J; bases not matched to a gene: 3. The CDR3 protein is CASSLDGQGAYEQYF. The CDR3 DNA reads as TGTGCCAGCAGCTTGGATGGACAGGGGGCATACGAGCAGTACTTC.

The chain links TRBV27 to TRBJ2-3; possible D gene TRBD1, 6 bases. Germline CDR1 is MNHEY and CDR2 is SMNVEV (reference sequence). V was cut by 11 bases and J by 3 bases, with 12 bases left in between. The CDR3 length is 12 residues. The CDR3, as DNA: TGTGCCGTAGGCAGGGGAACAGATACGCAGTATTTT. As protein: CAVGRGTDTQYF.

The CDR3 loop is CASSILQVRGTYGYTF. Written as DNA, the CDR3 is TGTGCCAGTAGTATTCTGCAAGTCAGGGGGACCTATGGCTACACCTTC. The chain couples TRBV19 to TRBJ1-2; 7 nucleotides match TRBD1. V lost 3 bases to trimming and J lost 4 bases; unmatched junction nucleotides: 11. CDR1 is LNHDA, CDR2 SQIVND, per germline (reference sequence). This CDR3 spans 16 amino acids. Full variable domain (missing parts from reference TRBV19 and TRBJ1-2): DGGITQSPKYLFRKEGQNVTLSCEQNLNHDAMYWYRQDPGQGLRLIYYSQIVNDFQKGDIAEGYSVSREKKESFPLTVTSAQKNPTAFYLCASSILQVRGTYGYTFGSGTRLTVV.

The chain is built from TRBV7-8 and TRBJ2-7, with D hard to call. V was trimmed by 5 bases and J by 5 bases, leaving 16 bases between them. CDR1 and CDR2 (germline): SGHVS, FQNEAQ. The CDR3 extends over 14 amino acids. In nucleotides, the CDR3 is TGTGCCAGCAGCCCCGTTCTTAGTTCCCACGAGCAGTACTTC. It codes for CASSPVLSSHEQYF.

The chain recombines TRBV7-6 with TRBJ2-3; TRBD2 agrees at 11 bases. The junction had 8 bases not matched to a gene; V was cut back by 5 bases and J by 10 bases. There are 14 residues in the CDR3. Germline CDR1 reads SGHVS; CDR2 reads FNYEAQ. CDR3 loop: CASSDVAGGGAQYF. As DNA, the CDR3 is TGTGCCAGCAGCGATGTAGCGGGGGGGGGCGCGCAGTATTTT.

The chain carries TRBV5-6 and TRBJ2-3; no clear D gene. This CDR3 is built from 11 residues. Germline V CDR1 and CDR2: SGHDT, YYEEEE. Trimming shortened V by 4 bases and J by 4 bases, and 4 bases separated the two germline ends. The CDR3 spells CASSLADTQYF. The CDR3 DNA follows: TGTGCCAGCAGCCTTGCAGATACGCAGTATTTT.

The table lists this clone with a few counts. The V gene is TRBV2, the J gene TRBJ1-6, with D hard to call. This CDR3 spans 15 amino acids. V was shortened by 4 bases and J by 8 bases, with 15 bases between the two germline ends. Per germline, CDR1 SNHLY and CDR2 FYNNEI. CDR3 sequence (DNA): TGTGCCAGCAGTGGAGGACCGGGAGAGGATTCACCCCTCCACTTT. Its translation is CASSGGPGEDSPLHF.

The rearrangement links TRBV15 to TRBJ2-5; TRBD1 aligns across 7 bases. The end of the DNA is better explained by TRBJ2-7, so the J call may be wrong. The CDR3 contains 14 residues. CDR1 and CDR2 (germline): LNHNV, YYDKDF (reference sequence). The CDR3 bases are TGTGCCACCAGCGGACGGACAGGCCCCTACGAGCAGTACTTC. This sequence encodes CATSGRTGPYEQYF.

This chain's CDR3 is CASSLSGGMDEQFF. The CDR3 DNA follows: TGTGCCAGCAGCCTCAGTGGGGGGATGGATGAGCAGTTCTTC. This chain joins TRBV5-4 and TRBJ2-1; D might be TRBD2 (6 bases). CDR1 is SGHNT, CDR2 YYREEE, per germline (reference sequence). The CDR3 runs 14 residues. Between the trimmed V and J ends, which lost 4 bases and 8 bases, there was a span of 16 bases. The variable domain in full, with the rest retrieved from reference TRBV5-4 and TRBJ2-1, is ETGVTQSPTHLIKTRGQQVTLRCSSQSGHNTVSWYQQALGQGPQFIFQYYREEENGRGNFPPRFSGLQFPNYSSELNVNALELDDSALYLCASSLSGGMDEQFFGPGTRLTVL.

The CDR3 spells CASSPSTGTGGTEAFF. The DNA of the CDR3 is TGTGCCAGCAGTCCTAGCACCGGGACAGGGGGCACTGAAGCTTTCTTT. The chain combines TRBV6-6 with TRBJ1-1, with 11 bases that match TRBD1. Looked up from germline, CDR1 is MNHNY and CDR2 is SVGAGI (reference sequence). V was clipped by 5 bases and J by 4 bases; unmatched bases: 9. The CDR3 runs to 16 residues.

The chain is built from TRBV15 and TRBJ1-3, with unresolved D. Germline CDR1 and CDR2: LNHNV and YYDKDF (reference sequence). This CDR3 spans 15 amino acids. The V gene lost 5 bases and the J gene lost 3 bases, with 14 bases spanning the gap. The DNA for the CDR3 is TGTGCCACCAGCGCACGACTATGGGGTGGAAACACCATATATTTT. It codes for CATSARLWGGNTIYF. The full variable domain, in which reference TRBV15 and TRBJ1-3 provide the parts outside the CDR3, is DAMVIQNPRYQVTQFGKPVTLSCSQTLNHNVMYWYQQKSSQAPKLLFHYYDKDFNNEADTPDNFQSRRPNTSFCFLDIRSPGLGDTAMYLCATSARLWGGNTIYFGEGSWLTVV.

V usage is TRBV6-5 and J usage is TRBJ2-5, with D possibly being TRBD1 (5 bases). The germline CDR1 and CDR2 sequences are MNHEY and SVGAGI. V lost 2 bases and J lost 0, with 10 bases in between. CDR3 length: 15 amino acids. The CDR3 nucleotides are TGTGCCAGCAGTTACACACAGGTGAACCAAGAGACCCAGTACTTC. Its translation is CASSYTQVNQETQYF.

The V call is TRBV27, the J call TRBJ2-1; 9 bases are shared with TRBD1. The germline CDR1 and CDR2 sequences are MNHEY and SMNVEV (reference sequence). The CDR3 totals 15 residues. V was pared by 6 bases and J by 2 bases, with 5 bases of the junction left unmatched. The CDR3 reads CASRLDRGAYNEQFF. The CDR3 nucleotides read TGTGCCAGCAGGCTTGACAGGGGGGCCTACAATGAGCAGTTCTTC.

The chain recombines TRBV21-1 with TRBJ1-2; the DNA was not used to check the table's D call, TRBD1. TRBV21-1 is an annotated pseudogene. The CDR3 is 14 amino acids. The DNA for the CDR3 is TGTGCCAGTGGCGAGGACAGGGCAATGAATGGCTACACCTTC. This codes for CASGEDRAMNGYTF.

The V gene is TRBV11-2, the J gene TRBJ1-5; possibly TRBD1 for D (5 bases). V lost 6 bases and J 5 bases, leaving 14 bases between the germline ends. Germline assignment: CDR1 SGHAT and CDR2 FQNNGV. This CDR3 has 14 amino acids. CDR3 nucleotide sequence: TGTGCCAGCAGTCGGGGGGGAATACATCAGCCCCAGCATTTT. Translated, it gives CASSRGGIHQPQHF.